Presented here are 6 T cell receptor beta chains from one specimen sequenced in a study of CD8+ T cells in alopecia areata. RNA extraction was followed by reverse transcription into cDNA, which acted as the sequencing template. Assay: immunoSEQ multiplex PCR; the TCRdb copy retains only in-frame clones and omits some. The data contain 210,000 or so clones, just over 65% of them singletons. Specified treatment: oral pan-JAK inhibitor, 5-10 mg twice daily. This specimen was CD4+ T cells sorted from blood, taken at week 44, from a patient treated with tofacitinib. All receptors come from a human donor with alopecia areata.

As to this clone: Other DNA sequences in the same sample also yield this CDR3. The chain joins TRBV2 to TRBJ1-6; no reliable D call. Germline V gene sequence: CDR1 SNHLY, CDR2 FYNNEI. Trimming removed 6 bases at V and 5 bases at J, with 5 bases between. The CDR3 runs 12 residues. CDR3 sequence reads: CASRTDNSPLHF. In DNA form, the CDR3 reads TGTGCCAGCAGGACGGATAATTCACCCCTCCACTTT.

This sequence joins TRBV2 and TRBJ2-2, with D unclear. This CDR3 has 13 residues. The V gene's germline CDR1 is SNHLY and CDR2 FYNNEI. With 6 bases removed from V and 7 bases from J, the gap between germline ends came to 12 bases. CDR3 sequence (DNA): TGTGCCAGCAGGAAAACCACGGGCGGGGAGCTGTTTTTT. Its protein is CASRKTTGGELFF. The whole variable domain, remainder taken from reference TRBV2 and TRBJ2-2, is EPEVTQTPSHQVTQMGQEVILRCVPISNHLYFYWYRQILGQKVEFLVSFYNNEISEKSEIFDDQFSVERPDGSNFTLKIRSTKLEDSAMYFCASRKTTGGELFFGEGSRLTVL.

The CDR3 spells CASSPKDLLAGYTF. The CDR3 DNA reads as TGTGCCAGCTCACCAAAGGACCTCCTTGCGGGCTACACCTTC. The V gene is TRBV18, the J gene TRBJ1-2, with unresolved D. Trimming left V 2 bases short and J 8 bases short, with 15 bases between. CDR3 length: 14 residues. CDR1 and CDR2 from the germline V gene are KGHSH and LQKENI.

This sequence joins TRBV4-3 and TRBJ2-6; D possibly corresponds to TRBD2 (6 bases). The CDR3 length is 19 residues. Germline CDR1 is LGHNA and CDR2 is YSLEER. The V end was cut by 0 bases, the J end by 4 bases, with 19 bases between. DNA for the CDR3: TGCGCCAGCAGCCAAGAATTAGTTGGAGGGATGGAGGGGGCCAACGTCCTGACTTTC. Its protein is CASSQELVGGMEGANVLTF.

The rearrangement links TRBV29-1 to TRBJ2-1, with D hard to call. Between the trimmed V and J ends, which lost 5 bases and 1 base, there was a span of 15 bases. Germline loops: CDR1 SQVTM, CDR2 ANQGSEA. The CDR3 runs 15 residues. CDR3 bases: TGCAGCGTTAGGAATTGGCTTCCTTCCTACAATGAGCAGTTCTTC. The encoded protein is CSVRNWLPSYNEQFF.

The rearrangement links TRBV11-2 to TRBJ1-1; D is perhaps TRBD1 (5 bases). Trimming cost V 2 bases and J 1 base, with 5 bases left between them. The CDR3 consists of 13 residues. Germline assignment: CDR1 SGHAT and CDR2 FQNNGV. CDR3 in DNA: TGTGCCAGCAGCTTACAGGGGAACACTGAAGCTTTCTTT. Translation: CASSLQGNTEAFF.